The sequence of this T cell receptor (beta chain) was determined in a study of TIL therapy for anti-PD-1-resistant metastatic lung cancer. The time point: pre-treatment sample, taken before nivolumab and TIL therapy. Patients were adults with stage 4 NSCLC. The libraries were made with immunoSEQ v3. TCRdb's table, derived via immunoSEQ multiplex PCR, lists solely in-frame clones and lacks some. Here the sample spans about 50,000 clones, 79% being singletons. The material was blood, obtained at baseline. The receptor was isolated from a woman between 30 and 79 years old with non-small cell lung cancer.

The DNA of the CDR3 is TGCGCCAGCAGCTTGGGAGGGACAGGGGGCCGCGGGACTTTCTTT. Translation gives CASSLGGTGGRGTFF. This chain uses TRBV5-1 with TRBJ1-1, with 12 bases that match TRBD1. This CDR3 region has 15 residues. After removal of 0 bases from V and 12 bases from J, the junction contained 9 bases not matched to a gene. Germline V gene data show CDR1 as SGHRS and CDR2 as YFSETQ.